These T cell receptor beta chains were read from a single sample in a study of T cells after yellow fever vaccination. TCRdb re-derived calls from the 5' RACE reads in MiXCR, one entry per CDR3 protein. This sample has 170,000 or so distinct CDR3 sequences, with approximately 6.2% found just once. The starting material was CD4+ T cells sorted from PBMCs, obtained on the day of the first yellow fever vaccination. Receptor source: a man younger than 35 who received the YFV17D yellow fever vaccine. CDR3s include the opening cysteine and the closing phenylalanine or tryptophan.

TRBJ2-5 | TRBV24-1 | CATTGTSGGTQRETQYF
TRBJ2-3 | TRBV29-1 | CSVDGGGSDTQYF
TRBJ2-6 | TRBV4-3 | CASSQDKVVGSGANVLTF
TRBJ2-1 | TRBV7-2 | CASSLDRAGLEQFF
TRBJ2-6 | TRBV20-1 | CSARDSPGQGATGANVLTF
TRBJ2-3 | TRBV5-1 | CASSAGTSGGASDTQYF
TRBJ2-2 | TRBV9 | CASSLIMNTGELFF
TRBJ2-2 | TRBV18 | CASSQSGRGELFF
TRBJ2-7 | TRBV18 | CASSPAPPYEQYF
TRBJ1-6 | TRBV5-5 | CASSLGPRVDNNSPLHF
TRBJ2-1 | TRBV7-3 | CASSARGAYYNEQFF
TRBJ1-1 | TRBV6-1 | CASTSEAQLNTEAFF
TRBJ1-1 | TRBV2 | CATDSGVNTEAFF
TRBJ2-1 | TRBV20-1 | CSARSSGGLGEQFF
TRBJ2-7 | TRBV5-1 | CASSLTVETYEQYF
TRBJ2-1 | TRBV7-9 | CASSSGLAGGYNEQFF
TRBJ1-5 | TRBV6-2/TRBV6-3 | CASTRTGPNQPQHF
TRBJ1-1 | TRBV4-2 | CASSQEAGQMNTEAFF
TRBJ2-7 | TRBV20-1 | CSARDAGGPNSYEQYF
TRBJ2-7 | TRBV7-8 | CASSWVSRGMQYF
TRBJ1-5 | TRBV29-1 | CSVGGGSNQPQHF
TRBJ2-1 | TRBV5-1 | CASRSSPNNEQFF
TRBJ2-1 | TRBV5-1 | CASSLTGNPHNEQFF
TRBJ2-2 | TRBV10-3 | CATKTGEELAGELFF
TRBJ2-1 | TRBV11-2 | CASSFSVGLAGNEQFF
TRBJ1-2 | TRBV7-9 | CASSFPNYGYTF
TRBJ2-1 | TRBV5-1 | CASSTMVGVEQFF
TRBJ2-7 | TRBV4-3 | CASSQDAWTGRNEQYF